This T cell receptor beta chain appears in the sequencing data of a study of CD8 T cells in ankylosing spondylitis. Whole-study findings and limits: There was a TCR beta motif, made of several highly homologous variants, that appeared characteristic of ankylosing spondylitis blood.

A single record per CDR3 protein comes from TCRdb applying MiXCR to the 5' RACE reads. Altogether 400,000 to 450,000 distinct CDR3 sequences are present, about 15% being singletons, with the ten largest covering approximately 1%. Details on this clonotype: The antigen remains undetermined. One junction end disagrees with the germline gene, perhaps due to a read error.

This CDR3 comprises 13 residues. In germline, CDR1 is MDHEN, CDR2 SYDVKM. The rearrangement joins TRBV28 to TRBJ2-3; TRBD1 or TRBD2 may be the D gene (5 bases each). Input material: blood, either unsorted or a sorted T cell fraction (not recorded which). This receptor was obtained from a male donor with ankylosing spondylitis. The CDR3 region is CASSPRDLRGCGF. The CDR3 DNA is TGTGCCAGCAGTCCCCGGGACCTGAGAGGGTGTGGATTT.